Below are 30 T cell receptor beta chains sequenced from a single sample in a study of blood T cell repertoires in COVID-19. Assay: immunoSEQ multiplex PCR; the TCRdb copy retains only in-frame clones and omits some. The data contain about 220,000 clones, approximately 86% of them singletons. Sequenced sample: peripheral blood. The origin of the receptors is a woman in her twenties or thirties who had recovered from COVID-19.

The chain carries TRBV7-9 and TRBJ1-6, with a tentative D call TRBD1 (5 bases). V was shortened by 2 bases and J by 0 bases, with 14 bases between the two germline ends. The CDR3 sequence is 18 residues long. Germline loops: CDR1 SEHNR, CDR2 FQNEAQ (reference sequence). CDR3 sequence (DNA): TGTGCCAGCAGCTTAAGTCCGGGACTCAGCTCCTATAATTCACCCCTCCACTTT. This sequence encodes CASSLSPGLSSYNSPLHF.

V and J are TRBV10-1 and TRBJ1-5, with D unclear. The CDR3 has 13 residues. Germline loops: CDR1 WNHNN, CDR2 SYGVQD (reference sequence). V was clipped by 3 bases and J by 7 bases, with 10 bases between them. In nucleotides, the CDR3 is TGCGCCAGCAGTGAACTTCCAGGACAGCCCCAGCATTTT. Protein product: CASSELPGQPQHF.

This clone was detected only once. The CDR3, as DNA: TGTGCCACCAGCAGAGGACAGAATAACTATGGCTACACCTTC. Residues: CATSRGQNNYGYTF. The chain employs TRBV15 and TRBJ1-2, with D possibly being TRBD1 (5 bases). CDR3 length equals 14 residues. Trimming left V 1 base short and J 1 base short, with 7 bases between. The germline V gene encodes CDR1 LNHNV and CDR2 YYDKDF (reference sequence).

The V gene is TRBV6-5, the J gene TRBJ1-2; 9 bases fit TRBD1. The CDR3 consists of 15 residues. With 0 bases clipped from V and 8 bases from J, the junction kept 7 bases outside the gene matches. Germline V gene data show CDR1 as MNHEY and CDR2 as SVGAGI. The CDR3 is CASSYSATGGYGYTF. The CDR3 coding sequence is TGTGCCAGCAGTTACTCAGCGACAGGGGGATACGGCTACACCTTC.

V gene TRBV18 combines with J gene TRBJ1-3; D is perhaps TRBD1 (6 bases). The germline V gene has CDR1 KGHSH and CDR2 LQKENI. With 2 bases removed from V and 2 bases from J, the gap between germline ends came to 10 bases. The CDR3 has 15 amino acids. In nucleotides, the CDR3 is TGTGCCAGCTCACCAACAGGGAATGCTGGAAACACCATATATTTT. This codes for CASSPTGNAGNTIYF. The full variable domain, in which reference TRBV18 and TRBJ1-3 provide the parts outside the CDR3, is NAGVMQNPRHLVRRRGQEARLRCSPMKGHSHVYWYRQLPEEGLKFMVYLQKENIIDESGMPKERFSAEFPKEGPSILRIQQVVRGDSAAYFCASSPTGNAGNTIYFGEGSWLTVV.

The DNA of the CDR3 is TGCGCCAGCAGTCGGGACAGTATCAACACTGAAGCTTTCTTT. The encoded protein is CASSRDSINTEAFF. This chain links TRBV5-1 with TRBJ1-1; 7 nucleotides agree with TRBD1. The V segment lost 5 bases and the J segment 2 bases; nucleotides outside the gene matches: 6. The CDR3 runs 14 residues. Per the germline V gene, CDR1 is SGHRS and CDR2 is YFSETQ.

This clone was observed many times. CDR3 nucleotides: TGTGCCAGCAGCTTAGCTGGCGGGGTCGGGGGTGGCTACACCTTC. Translated: CASSLAGGVGGGYTF. The rearrangement uses TRBV7-9 and TRBJ1-2; tentative D call: TRBD1 (5 bases). Trimming left V 0 bases short and J 7 bases short, with 15 bases between. CDR1 and CDR2 (germline): SEHNR, FQNEAQ (reference sequence). This CDR3 comprises 15 residues.

In this sample, this clone turned up once. Written as DNA, the CDR3 is TGTGCCAGCTCACCGACAGGGAATCAGCCCCAGCATTTT. This encodes CASSPTGNQPQHF. The chain recombines TRBV18 with TRBJ1-5; TRBD1 agrees at 7 bases. Germline V CDR1 and CDR2: KGHSH, LQKENI. Trimming at V came to 3 bases and at J to 4 bases, leaving 0 bases not matched to a gene. The CDR3 sequence is 13 residues long.

The gene calls are TRBV11-2 and TRBJ2-5; weak D call: TRBD2 (7 bases). From germline, CDR1 is SGHAT and CDR2 FQNNGV. The CDR3 spans 14 residues. V gave up 5 bases and J gave up 5 bases, with 15 bases separating them. The CDR3, as DNA: TGTGCCAGCAGCGCTGGGGGGGCGGGGGAGACCCAGTACTTC. It is translated as CASSAGGAGETQYF.

This clone was detected a few times. The genes are TRBV3-1 (or the pseudogene TRBV3-2) and TRBJ1-4; no reliable D call. Trimming took 0 bases from V and 0 from J, leaving 14 bases between them. CDR1 and CDR2 from the germline V gene are LGHDT and YNNKEL (reference sequence). The CDR3 has 18 amino acids. The CDR3 DNA reads TGTGCCAGCAGCCAAGAAGTACGCGTACTTGCAACTAATGAAAAACTGTTTTTT. Translation: CASSQEVRVLATNEKLFF.

This clone has at least ten counts. For the CDR3, the DNA is TGTGCCAGCAGCGTAGGAGGGTCCCATCAGCCCCAGCATTTT. Amino acid sequence: CASSVGGSHQPQHF. The rearrangement uses TRBV9 and TRBJ1-5, with D unclear. V shed 0 bases and J shed 5 bases, with 9 bases lying between them. The CDR3 has 14 amino acids. Per germline, CDR1 SGDLS and CDR2 YYNGEE.

The chain links TRBV7-9 to TRBJ1-1; weak D call: TRBD1 (6 bases). CDR1 and CDR2 from the germline V gene are SEHNR and FQNEAQ (reference sequence). V was shortened by 0 bases and J by 3 bases, with 11 bases between the two germline ends. CDR3 length: 15 amino acids. CDR3 region: CASSLAQGRHTEAFF. As DNA, the CDR3 is TGTGCCAGCAGCTTAGCCCAGGGGCGACACACTGAAGCTTTCTTT.

A single count supports this clone. This sequence joins TRBV23-1 and TRBJ2-7, with 9 bases lining up with TRBD1. TRBV23-1 is recorded as an ORF, its role being uncertain. This CDR3 is built from 16 residues. V gave up 2 bases and J gave up 0 bases; unmatched junction bases: 5. The CDR3: CASSQGGQGLSYEQYF. CDR3 nucleotides: TGCGCCAGCAGTCAAGGGGGACAGGGCCTCTCCTACGAGCAGTACTTC.

V gene TRBV7-8 combines with J gene TRBJ1-2, with 9 bases fitting TRBD1. This CDR3 spans 14 amino acids. V shed 2 bases and J 6 bases; nucleotides not matched to a gene: 4. Germline V gene lookup returns CDR1 SGHVS and CDR2 FQNEAQ. This CDR3 reads CASSLSQGANGYTF. Written as DNA, the CDR3 is TGTGCCAGCAGCTTATCACAGGGGGCAAATGGCTACACCTTC.

The chain recombines TRBV13 with TRBJ1-3; TRBD1 is a possible D gene (6 bases). V was cut by 4 bases and J by 4 bases, with 23 bases left in between. Looked up from germline, CDR1 is PRHDT and CDR2 is FYEKMQ (reference sequence). CDR3 length equals 18 residues. CDR3 protein: CASSSTRLGGAAGNTIYF. The CDR3 region has the DNA TGTGCCAGCAGCTCCACCCGGCTCGGGGGGGCGGCCGGAAACACCATATATTTT. Full variable domain (rest looked up from reference TRBV13 and TRBJ1-3): AAGVIQSPRHLIKEKRETATLKCYPIPRHDTVYWYQQGPGQDPQFLISFYEKMQSDKGSIPDRFSAQQFSDYHSELNMSSLELGDSALYFCASSSTRLGGAAGNTIYFGEGSWLTVV.

The V call is TRBV9, the J call TRBJ2-1; 13 bases line up with TRBD2. Germline V lookup: CDR1 SGDLS, CDR2 YYNGEE. The CDR3 length is 18 residues. V shed 3 bases and J 0 bases; nucleotides not matched to a gene: 6. The CDR3, as DNA: TGTGCCAGCAGCGAAGATAGGACTAGCGGGGGCTCCTACAATGAGCAGTTCTTC. Encoded protein: CASSEDRTSGGSYNEQFF.

The chain joins TRBV5-4 to TRBJ1-3; D is undetermined. The germline V gene has CDR1 SGHNT and CDR2 YYREEE (reference sequence). V lost 0 bases, J lost 1 base, and 11 bases lay in between. The CDR3 is made up of 16 amino acids. CDR3 sequence reads: CASSLAQAQSGNTIYF. In DNA, the CDR3 is TGTGCCAGCAGCTTGGCCCAGGCTCAATCTGGAAACACCATATATTTT. The variable domain in full, with the rest retrieved from reference TRBV5-4 and TRBJ1-3, is ETGVTQSPTHLIKTRGQQVTLRCSSQSGHNTVSWYQQALGQGPQFIFQYYREEENGRGNFPPRFSGLQFPNYSSELNVNALELDDSALYLCASSLAQAQSGNTIYFGEGSWLTVV.

The chain recombines TRBV7-6 with TRBJ1-1; D gene uncertain. Trimming pared 4 bases from V and 1 base from J, leaving 16 bases between. Germline V CDR1 and CDR2: SGHVS, FNYEAQ. The CDR3 totals 16 residues. CDR3 DNA: TGTGCCAGCAGCTCAGTCGTTGGGCATTCGAACACTGAAGCTTTCTTT. Encoded protein: CASSSVVGHSNTEAFF.

The chain links TRBV10-3 to TRBJ2-1; possible D gene TRBD1, 6 bases. CDR1 is ENHRY, CDR2 SYGVKD, per germline. The V end was cut by 0 bases, the J end by 5 bases, with 11 bases between. The CDR3 totals 15 residues. Written as DNA, the CDR3 is TGTGCCATCAGTGAGTCGAGGGGACATAACAATGAGCAGTTCTTC. Encoded protein: CAISESRGHNNEQFF.

The chain uses TRBV19 and TRBJ2-5; TRBD1 might be the D (6 bases). CDR1 is LNHDA, CDR2 SQIVND, per germline (reference sequence). Trimming shortened V by 5 bases and J by 5 bases, and 12 bases separated the two germline ends. The CDR3 covers 13 residues. CDR3 protein: CASSQGTSETQYF. The DNA for the CDR3 is TGTGCCAGTAGTCAGGGGACGAGTGAGACCCAGTACTTC.

The rearrangement links TRBV14 to TRBJ2-3; 12 bases are shared with TRBD2. The CDR3 is made up of 19 amino acids. The germline V gene encodes CDR1 SGHDN and CDR2 FVKESK. Germline trimming cut 0 bases from V and 2 bases from J; bases unmatched to any gene: 9. CDR3 nucleotides: TGTGCCAGCAGCCAAGACAGGACTAGCGGGGAGACTATCACAGATACGCAGTATTTT. Protein: CASSQDRTSGETITDTQYF. Drawing the rest from reference TRBV14 and TRBJ2-3, the complete variable domain is EAGVTQFPSHSVIEKGQTVTLRCDPISGHDNLYWYRRVMGKEIKFLLHFVKESKQDESGMPNNRFLAERTGGTYSTLKVQPAELEDSGVYFCASSQDRTSGETITDTQYFGPGTRLTVL.

This clone was observed a single time. The chain links TRBV7-2 to TRBJ1-1; 10 bases fit TRBD1. The CDR3 runs 14 residues. CDR1 is SGHTA, CDR2 FQGNSA, per germline. The V gene end was trimmed by 2 bases and the J gene end by 7 bases; junction bases not matched to a gene: 4. CDR3 DNA sequence: TGTGCCAGCAGCTTAAGACAGGGGGCCGGTGAAGCTTTCTTT. As protein: CASSLRQGAGEAFF.

The chain has TRBV15 and TRBJ2-3; tentative D call: TRBD1 (6 bases). Germline V gene data show CDR1 as LNHNV and CDR2 as YYDKDF (reference sequence). The V end lost 4 bases, the J end lost 0 bases, and 20 bases lay between the germline ends. CDR3 length equals 18 residues. Here the CDR3 reads CATSKWRGGRVSTDTQYF. The CDR3 DNA follows: TGTGCCACCAGCAAATGGCGTGGGGGCAGGGTTAGCACAGATACGCAGTATTTT.

V and J are TRBV29-1 and TRBJ1-2; 7 bases are a match to TRBD1. The trim removed 8 bases at V and 8 bases at J, leaving 14 bases unmatched. Germline loops: CDR1 SQVTM, CDR2 ANQGSEA. This CDR3 has 13 amino acids. The CDR3 protein is CSFLPRGRHGYTF. The CDR3 nucleotides read TGCAGCTTTCTGCCCAGGGGGAGGCACGGCTACACCTTC. Complete variable domain (other parts from reference TRBV29-1 and TRBJ1-2): SAVISQKPSRDICQRGTSLTIQCQVDSQVTMMFWYRQQPGQSLTLIATANQGSEATYESGFVIDKFPISRPNLTFSTLTVSNMSPEDSSIYLCSFLPRGRHGYTFGSGTRLTVV.

The rearrangement joins TRBV28 to TRBJ2-7, with D tentatively TRBD2 (5 bases). CDR3 length: 13 residues. CDR1 MDHEN and CDR2 SYDVKM come from the germline V gene. Trimming left V 7 bases short and J 9 bases short, with 19 bases between. CDR3 sequence reads: CASKGAVSGGQYF. CDR3 DNA sequence: TGTGCCAGCAAGGGAGCGGTTTCAGGCGGGCAGTACTTC.

This sequence joins TRBV13 and TRBJ2-3, with 15 bases matching TRBD2. Germline CDR1 PRHDT, CDR2 FYEKMQ (reference sequence). V lost 5 bases and J lost 1; bases outside the gene matches: 4. The CDR3 spans 17 residues. The CDR3 here is CASSQWTSGGGTDTQYF. In DNA, the CDR3 is TGTGCCAGCAGCCAATGGACTAGCGGGGGGGGCACAGATACGCAGTATTTT.

V and J are TRBV4-3 and TRBJ2-7; 11 bases are a match to TRBD2. The CDR3 covers 14 residues. Germline V gene sequence: CDR1 LGHNA, CDR2 YSLEER. V dropped 0 bases and J dropped 6; count of bases not matched to a gene: 1. The DNA of the CDR3 is TGCGCCAGCAGCCAAGATGGACTAGCGGGCGAGCAGTACTTC. Protein: CASSQDGLAGEQYF.

V and J are TRBV10-2 and TRBJ2-3; D uncertain. Deletions cut 6 bases from V and 4 bases from J, with 5 bases between. Germline values: CDR1 WSHSY, CDR2 SAAADI. CDR3 length: 11 residues. Here the CDR3 DNA reads TGCGCCAGCAGCCAGGCAGATACGCAGTATTTT. Translated, it gives CASSQADTQYF.

The chain's CDR3 is CASSQTLMTYEQFF. In nucleotides, the CDR3 is TGCGCCAGCAGCCAAACCCTAATGACTTATGAGCAGTTCTTC. The chain uses TRBV4-3 and TRBJ2-1; D gene ambiguous. V was clipped by 2 bases and J by 8 bases, with 13 bases between them. The CDR3 length is 14 residues. The V gene's germline CDR1 is LGHNA and CDR2 YSLEER.

The chain combines TRBV5-4 with TRBJ2-5; TRBD1 agrees at 10 bases. The V gene end was trimmed by 2 bases and the J gene end by 7 bases; junction bases not matched to a gene: 5. Per germline, CDR1 SGHNT and CDR2 YYREEE (reference sequence). This CDR3 contains 14 residues. The CDR3: CASSLGGTGVTQYF. The CDR3, as DNA: TGTGCCAGCAGCTTAGGTGGGACAGGGGTGACCCAGTACTTC. The whole variable domain, filled in from reference TRBV5-4 and TRBJ2-5, reads ETGVTQSPTHLIKTRGQQVTLRCSSQSGHNTVSWYQQALGQGPQFIFQYYREEENGRGNFPPRFSGLQFPNYSSELNVNALELDDSALYLCASSLGGTGVTQYFGPGTRLLVL.